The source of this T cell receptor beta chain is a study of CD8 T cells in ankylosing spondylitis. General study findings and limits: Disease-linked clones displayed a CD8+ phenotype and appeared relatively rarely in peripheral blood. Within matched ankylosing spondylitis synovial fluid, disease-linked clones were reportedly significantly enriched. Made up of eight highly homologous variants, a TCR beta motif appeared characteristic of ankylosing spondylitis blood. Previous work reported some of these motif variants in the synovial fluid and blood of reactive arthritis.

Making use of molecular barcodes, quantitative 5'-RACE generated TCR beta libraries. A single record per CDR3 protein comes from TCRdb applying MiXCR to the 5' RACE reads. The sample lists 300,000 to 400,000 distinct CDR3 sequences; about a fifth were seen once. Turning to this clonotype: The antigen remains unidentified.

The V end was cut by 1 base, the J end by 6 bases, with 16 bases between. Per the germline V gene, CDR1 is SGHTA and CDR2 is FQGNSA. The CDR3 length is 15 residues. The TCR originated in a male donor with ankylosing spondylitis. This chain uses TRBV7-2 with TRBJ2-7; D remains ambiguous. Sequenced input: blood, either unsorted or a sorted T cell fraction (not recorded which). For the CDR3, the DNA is TGTGCCAGCAGCTTAGGAGTAGGGCAGTGGGTCGAGCAGTACTTC. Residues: CASSLGVGQWVEQYF.